The 30 T cell receptor beta chains given below trace back to one sample, sequenced in a study of beta chain features in type 1 diabetes. Study observations and caveats: When Type 1 diabetes patients were examined, their TCRB CDR3s proved moderately but significantly shorter in all four CD4+ subsets.

Their antigen targets remain unknown. Reverse transcription of all isolated RNA meant that expressed TCRB transcripts were sequenced. TCRdb's copy holds only in-frame clones and misses some; the assay was immunoSEQ multiplex PCR. Here the sample spans about 190,000 clones, around 8% being singletons. The specimen was central memory CD4+ T cells from blood. The origin of the receptors is a woman in her 40s with type 1 diabetes.

The chain joins TRBV7-9 to TRBJ2-3; D may be TRBD2 (5 bases). The CDR3 extends over 15 amino acids. Trimming cost V 1 base and J 2 bases, with 10 bases left between them. The germline gives CDR1 SEHNR, CDR2 FQNEAQ (reference sequence). Written as DNA, the CDR3 is TGTGCCAGCAGCTTAGGGCTAGCCTCCACAGATACGCAGTATTTT. This codes for CASSLGLASTDTQYF.

This clone was seen repeatedly, ten times or more. This chain joins TRBV28 and TRBJ2-7, with TRBD1 matching 8 bases. V trimming: 5 bases; J trimming: 2 bases; junction bases outside the gene matches: 8. The CDR3 has 15 residues. CDR1 is MDHEN, CDR2 SYDVKM, per germline. DNA of the CDR3: TGTGCCAGCAGTACCTGGACAGGGATGGCCTACGAGCAGTACTTC. This encodes CASSTWTGMAYEQYF. Full variable domain (missing parts from reference TRBV28 and TRBJ2-7): DVKVTQSSRYLVKRTGEKVFLECVQDMDHENMFWYRQDPGLGLRLIYFSYDVKMKEKGDIPEGYSVSREKKERFSLILESASTNQTSMYLCASSTWTGMAYEQYFGPGTRLTVT.

The V call is TRBV6-1, the J call TRBJ2-1, with D perhaps TRBD1 (5 bases). The CDR3 runs 15 residues. The V gene's germline CDR1 is MNHNS and CDR2 SASEGT. Trimming stripped 1 base from V and 5 bases from J, with 12 bases between. The CDR3 DNA reads TGTGCCAGCAGTGAAGAAGGAAACAGGAACAATGAGCAGTTCTTC. Translated, it gives CASSEEGNRNNEQFF.

The chain recombines TRBV7-2 with TRBJ2-4; 7 nucleotides agree with TRBD2. The CDR3 runs to 15 residues. V lost 6 bases to trimming and J lost 4 bases; unmatched junction nucleotides: 9. Germline lookup yields CDR1 SGHTA and CDR2 FQGNSA. Here the CDR3 DNA reads TGTGCCAGCAGTTTCCAGGGAGGGCAAAAAAACATTCAGTACTTC. Amino acid sequence: CASSFQGGQKNIQYF.

This chain uses TRBV10-3 with TRBJ2-7, with a tentative D call TRBD2 (6 bases). Deletions cut 10 bases from V and 5 bases from J, with 15 bases between. The CDR3 totals 12 residues. The germline gives CDR1 ENHRY, CDR2 SYGVKD. The CDR3, as DNA: TGTGCCACCTATCACTGGGGGGACGAGCAGTACTTC. Amino acid sequence: CATYHWGDEQYF.

This clone was observed at least ten times. CDR3 sequence reads: CASSVGEGANYGYTF. CDR3 DNA: TGTGCCAGCAGCGTAGGAGAGGGAGCTAACTATGGCTACACCTTC. V and J are TRBV9 and TRBJ1-2; D gene unclear. Trimming left V 0 bases short and J 0 bases short, with 9 bases between. This CDR3 is 15 amino acids long. Germline CDR1 is SGDLS and CDR2 is YYNGEE.

The chain has TRBV9 and TRBJ2-6; 7 positions agree with TRBD1. The CDR3 extends over 15 amino acids. V lost 4 bases, J lost 2 bases, and 3 bases stayed unmatched. Germline V gene sequence: CDR1 SGDLS, CDR2 YYNGEE. Here the CDR3 DNA reads TGTGCCAGCAGCCCTCAGGGGGCTGGGGCCAACGTCCTGACTTTC. It is translated as CASSPQGAGANVLTF. Together with reference TRBV9 and TRBJ2-6, the CDR3 gives the full variable domain: DSGVTQTPKHLITATGQRVTLRCSPRSGDLSVYWYQQSLDQGLQFLIQYYNGEERAKGNILERFSAQQFPDLHSELNLSSLELGDSALYFCASSPQGAGANVLTFGAGSRLTVL.

V and J are TRBV7-2 and TRBJ1-5; 8 bases fit TRBD1. CDR1 and CDR2 (germline): SGHTA, FQGNSA. The CDR3 has 15 amino acids. J was trimmed by 3 bases and V by 5 bases; bases with no gene match: 6. The CDR3 DNA sequence: TGTGCCAGCAGCCGCTCGGGACAGGACAATCAGCCCCAGCATTTT. Its translation: CASSRSGQDNQPQHF.

The chain carries TRBV6-1 and TRBJ1-5; 8 nucleotides match TRBD1. CDR1 is MNHNS and CDR2 is SASEGT in the germline V gene. V lost 5 bases and J lost 5; bases outside the gene matches: 8. This CDR3 has 15 residues. This CDR3 is CASSFQTGDDQPQHF. As DNA, the CDR3 is TGTGCCAGCAGTTTCCAGACAGGGGATGATCAGCCCCAGCATTTT.

This clone was seen a handful of times. The chain recombines TRBV5-6 with TRBJ2-3; no clear D gene. The V and J ends lost 4 bases and 5 bases respectively, with 8 bases between them. Germline assignment: CDR1 SGHDT and CDR2 YYEEEE. The CDR3 totals 12 residues. Written as DNA, the CDR3 is TGTGCCAGCAGCCCCACTTTAGATACGCAGTATTTT. Translation: CASSPTLDTQYF.

This chain joins TRBV30 and TRBJ1-4; D is uncertain. Trimming cost V 0 bases and J 4 bases, with 9 bases left between them. Per the germline V gene, CDR1 is GTSNPN and CDR2 is SVGIG (reference sequence). This CDR3 region has 14 residues. The CDR3 bases are TGTGCCTGGAGTGTAATCGGGGTTAATGAAAAACTGTTTTTT. This encodes CAWSVIGVNEKLFF.

This clone was counted a few times. The CDR3 protein is CASSLDPSLAGSGETQYF. The CDR3 nucleotides are TGTGCCAGCAGCTTAGACCCTTCGCTAGCGGGGAGCGGGGAGACCCAGTACTTC. The chain couples TRBV7-2 to TRBJ2-5, with 9 bases lining up with TRBD2. Per germline, CDR1 SGHTA and CDR2 FQGNSA. V shed 1 base, J shed 5 bases, and the junction held 14 bases outside the gene matches. This CDR3 has 18 amino acids.

This clone was counted a few times. The chain is built from TRBV28 and TRBJ1-1; a possible D gene is TRBD1 (6 bases). The germline V and J ends were trimmed by 3 bases and 7 bases, with 21 bases remaining between them. This CDR3 has 16 residues. Germline lookup yields CDR1 MDHEN and CDR2 SYDVKM. The CDR3 DNA is TGTGCCAGCAGTTTCGCCAGGGGATACACACTGGGTGAAGCTTTCTTT. As protein: CASSFARGYTLGEAFF.

The CDR3 nucleotides read TGCAGCGTTGAGAGGGACTCTCATCCAGAGCAGTACTTC. Encoded protein: CSVERDSHPEQYF. This chain uses TRBV29-1 with TRBJ2-7; maybe TRBD2 (6 bases). CDR1 is SQVTM, CDR2 ANQGSEA, per germline. The CDR3 extends over 13 amino acids. Trimming shortened V by 3 bases and J by 7 bases, and 16 bases separated the two germline ends.

The chain joins TRBV7-2 to TRBJ1-2; possibly TRBD1 for D (5 bases). CDR3 length: 15 residues. V lost 6 bases, J lost 8 bases, and 22 bases lay in between. Germline V lookup: CDR1 SGHTA, CDR2 FQGNSA. Here the CDR3 reads CASRPPAAQGRGYTF. DNA of the CDR3: TGTGCCAGCAGGCCCCCGGCTGCCCAGGGCCGGGGCTACACCTTC.

This chain connects TRBV29-1 to TRBJ2-7; maybe TRBD1 (5 bases). The length of the CDR3 is 11 residues. V was cut by 7 bases and J by 4 bases, with 11 bases left in between. Germline CDR1 is SQVTM and CDR2 is ANQGSEA. The chain's CDR3 is CSGARGYEQYF. CDR3 sequence (DNA): TGCAGCGGCGCAAGGGGTTACGAGCAGTACTTC.

The chain has TRBV5-1 and TRBJ2-1; possibly TRBD1 for D (6 bases). Per the germline V gene, CDR1 is SGHRS and CDR2 is YFSETQ. This CDR3 comprises 16 residues. Between the trimmed V and J ends, which lost 4 bases and 2 bases, there was a span of 16 bases. The DNA of the CDR3 is TGCGCCAGCAGCCTAGCCAGGACAGCGACCTACAATGAGCAGTTCTTC. Its translation is CASSLARTATYNEQFF.

This chain links TRBV5-4 with TRBJ1-1; 7 nucleotides agree with TRBD1. The CDR3 is 15 amino acids. Looked up from germline, CDR1 is SGHNT and CDR2 is YYREEE (reference sequence). V lost 4 bases to trimming and J lost 2 bases; unmatched junction nucleotides: 8. The CDR3 protein is CASSVNRGPNTEAFF. The CDR3 DNA follows: TGTGCCAGCAGCGTAAACAGGGGTCCCAACACTGAAGCTTTCTTT.

This clone has a handful of counts. The chain is built from TRBV19 and TRBJ2-3; D is perhaps TRBD1 (6 bases). Germline CDR1 is LNHDA and CDR2 is SQIVND (reference sequence). The CDR3 is 16 residues long. V lost 6 bases and J lost 6, with 22 bases in between. The CDR3 DNA sequence: TGTGCCAGTAGCCGTCCCCGGGACAAATCAGGCGATACGCAGTATTTT. Protein product: CASSRPRDKSGDTQYF.

The sample holds a few counts of this clone. The chain joins TRBV15 to TRBJ2-2; TRBD2 might be the D (5 bases). Trimming took off 5 bases at V and 0 bases at J, with 7 bases between the two ends. From germline, CDR1 is LNHNV and CDR2 YYDKDF (reference sequence). This CDR3 has 14 amino acids. The CDR3 here is CATSPGANTGELFF. The CDR3 DNA sequence: TGTGCCACCAGCCCCGGGGCGAACACCGGGGAGCTGTTTTTT. The full variable domain, completed using reference TRBV15 and TRBJ2-2, is DAMVIQNPRYQVTQFGKPVTLSCSQTLNHNVMYWYQQKSSQAPKLLFHYYDKDFNNEADTPDNFQSRRPNTSFCFLDIRSPGLGDTAMYLCATSPGANTGELFFGEGSRLTVL.

The gene calls are TRBV5-1 and TRBJ2-1, with D possibly matching TRBD2 (8 bases). The V and J ends lost 3 bases and 6 bases respectively, with 16 bases between them. Germline CDR1 is SGHRS and CDR2 is YFSETQ. The CDR3 covers 15 residues. The CDR3: CASSSSGGDSNEQFF. The CDR3, as DNA: TGCGCCAGCAGCTCCTCGGGGGGGGACAGCAATGAGCAGTTCTTC.

This clone appeared a few times. The germline gene is not matched at one end of the junction; a read error may be the cause. The rearrangement links TRBV29-1 to TRBJ2-3; TRBD1 agrees at 10 bases. The CDR3 length is 14 residues. Germline CDR1 is SQVTM and CDR2 is ANQGSEA. CDR3 nucleotide sequence: TGCAGCGTTGCTACGAGCCTAACTGGGACAGGGGTCCTCTTT. This sequence encodes CSVATSLTGTGVLF.

This clone came up a few times. V is TRBV4-3 and J is TRBJ1-1; D uncertain. V was pared by 2 bases and J by 2 bases, with 12 bases between. Germline V gives CDR1 LGHNA, CDR2 YSLEER. The CDR3 has 15 amino acids. CDR3 DNA sequence: TGCGCCAGCAGCCAAACTTGGAGGAGCAACACTGAAGCTTTCTTT. Translation: CASSQTWRSNTEAFF.

The rearrangement uses TRBV18 and TRBJ2-7; 10 bases match TRBD1. The J segment lost 8 bases and the V segment lost 5 bases, leaving 12 bases of the junction unmatched. The CDR3 is 15 residues long. Germline loops: CDR1 KGHSH, CDR2 LQKENI. The CDR3 sequence is CASSSTGQGLLKQYF. In DNA, the CDR3 is TGTGCCAGCTCATCGACGGGACAGGGGCTGTTGAAGCAGTACTTC.

V is TRBV28 and J is TRBJ2-7, with D perhaps matching TRBD1 (5 bases). CDR3 length: 15 amino acids. Trimming removed 7 bases from V and 5 bases from J, with 21 bases in between. Germline V lookup: CDR1 MDHEN, CDR2 SYDVKM. The CDR3 sequence: CASTTLSGRAHEQYF. CDR3 in DNA: TGTGCCAGCACTACTCTCTCGGGCAGGGCCCACGAGCAGTACTTC.

This clone was recorded a few times. The chain employs TRBV9 and TRBJ1-1, with 8 positions matching TRBD1. The CDR3 is 17 amino acids. V gave up 4 bases and J gave up 5 bases; unmatched junction bases: 16. Looked up from germline, CDR1 is SGDLS and CDR2 is YYNGEE. The CDR3 DNA sequence: TGTGCCAGCAGCCCCCACCTCATTGACAGGGGAGGGACTGAAGCTTTCTTT. Its translation: CASSPHLIDRGGTEAFF.

This clone has only a few counts. The chain couples TRBV30 to TRBJ2-3; TRBD2 agrees at 11 bases. Germline CDR1 reads GTSNPN; CDR2 reads SVGIG (reference sequence). CDR3 length: 16 amino acids. The J segment lost 1 base and the V segment lost 1 base, leaving 4 bases of the junction unmatched. The CDR3 protein is CAWSAGLAVGTDTQYF. The CDR3 DNA follows: TGTGCCTGGAGTGCGGGACTAGCGGTGGGCACAGATACGCAGTATTTT.

This clone was seen only a few times. CDR3 sequence (DNA): TGCAGCGCCAGGGGGTTCGGGTTCTACGAGCAGTACTTC. Encoded protein: CSARGFGFYEQYF. The genes are TRBV29-1 and TRBJ2-7; 7 bases map to TRBD1. Per the germline V gene, CDR1 is SQVTM and CDR2 is ANQGSEA. With 7 bases clipped from V and 3 bases from J, the junction kept 9 bases outside the gene matches. This CDR3 spans 13 amino acids.

There are many counts of this clone. The gene calls are TRBV29-1 and TRBJ1-1; 7 bases fit TRBD1. CDR3 size: 13 residues. After removal of 7 bases from V and 1 base from J, the junction contained 6 bases not matched to a gene. Germline V gene data show CDR1 as SQVTM and CDR2 as ANQGSEA. CDR3 amino acids: CSAAGQPNTEAFF. The CDR3 region has the DNA TGCAGCGCCGCGGGACAGCCGAACACTGAAGCTTTCTTT.

In this sample, this clone turned up a few times. The chain carries TRBV7-8 and TRBJ2-7; 9 positions match TRBD2. Per germline, CDR1 SGHVS and CDR2 FQNEAQ. V dropped 0 bases and J dropped 6; count of bases not matched to a gene: 6. This CDR3 is built from 15 residues. This CDR3 reads CASSLAPGLAFEQYF. Here the CDR3 DNA reads TGTGCCAGCAGCTTAGCGCCTGGACTAGCGTTCGAGCAGTACTTC.